This T cell receptor (beta chain) came from a study of blood T cells in healthy people across ages. The V and J ends lost 4 bases and 4 bases, in that order; junction bases with no gene match: 4. The V gene's germline CDR1 is LGHNA and CDR2 YSLEER. The length of the CDR3 is 16 residues. PCR was performed a second time for about 6 to 12 cycles using a sample-barcoded 5' primer and a J-beta primer mix. TCRdb reprocessed the 5' RACE reads with MiXCR, giving one entry per CDR3 protein. The table lists fewer than 900,000 distinct CDR3 sequences, approximately 43% of them singletons. The sequence came from a woman in her sixties in good health. This chain uses TRBV4-3 with TRBJ2-1; 13 bases align to TRBD2. The sequenced sample consisted of blood. The DNA of the CDR3 is TGCGCCAGCAGCCGTCAGACTAGCGGGGGGTACAATGAGCAGTTCTTC. Translation gives CASSRQTSGGYNEQFF.